This T cell receptor (beta chain) came from a study of beta chain features in type 1 diabetes. The study, taken as a whole, reports: A moderate, significant TCRB CDR3 shortening appeared in type 1 diabetes across four CD4+ subsets.

Trimming at V came to 7 bases and at J to 5 bases, leaving 7 bases not matched to a gene. This CDR3 has 15 residues. Germline V gene data show CDR1 as LNHDA and CDR2 as SQIVND (reference sequence). Investigators reverse transcribed all isolated RNA, so they sequenced expressed TCRB transcripts. Clones were read by immunoSEQ multiplex PCR, and TCRdb kept only the in-frame ones, dropping some. The profile shows 300,000 to 450,000 clones, around a tenth of them singletons. In the case of this clone: The antigen is not known.

The sample comprised central memory CD4+ T cells from blood. This chain uses TRBV19 with TRBJ2-1, with TRBD1 matching 11 bases. The sequence was obtained from a man aged 25 to 40 with type 1 diabetes. This CDR3 is CASTPRTGGNNEQFF. The DNA of the CDR3 is TGTGCCAGTACTCCCCGGACAGGGGGCAACAATGAGCAGTTCTTC.